The T cell receptor beta chain under discussion was sequenced for a study of early T cells in non-severe SARS-CoV-2 infection. This clonotype showed up many times. No antigen is known for it. TCRdb re-called the 5' RACE reads through MiXCR, storing one row per CDR3 protein. The repertoire holds 30,000 to 45,000 distinct CDR3 sequences, with roughly 9.9% as singletons. The CDR3 length is 13 residues. V was shortened by 3 bases and J by 7 bases, with 9 bases between the two germline ends. Study results and limitations: There was a bias toward anti-spike CD8 responses in VDJdb matching, which missed private and CD4 specificities.

The source material was whole blood. The chain joins TRBV12-3 or TRBV12-4 to TRBJ1-4; the D is unclear. This receptor was obtained from an adult who was a healthcare worker with PCR-confirmed SARS-CoV-2 infection or an uninfected control (not recorded which). DNA for the CDR3: TGTGCCAGCAGTTTTCGTCTGGGTGAAAAACTGTTTTTT. Encoded protein: CASSFRLGEKLFF.